The 10 T cell receptor beta chains in this list originate from one sample, sequenced in a study of T-cell memory formation after mild COVID-19. MiXCR was run by TCRdb on the 5' RACE reads, yielding one entry per CDR3 protein. The sample carries around 100,000 distinct CDR3 sequences, about a fifth recorded once. Sequenced input: PBMCs or a T cell subset sorted from them (not recorded which). These receptors all come from a young man who had mild COVID-19 (a few samples of this study predate the infection). Cell type and time point are not known.

The genes are TRBV6-5 and TRBJ1-2; D is ambiguous. The CDR3 has 13 residues. V was clipped by 0 bases and J by 7 bases, with 9 bases between them. The germline V gene has CDR1 MNHEY and CDR2 SVGAGI. DNA for the CDR3: TGTGCCAGCAGTTACTCGGGTTGGAGTGGCTACACCTTC. This encodes CASSYSGWSGYTF.

This clonotype was detected a few times. The V gene is TRBV7-9, the J gene TRBJ1-1; maybe TRBD1 (5 bases). V lost 1 base and J lost 5, with 11 bases in between. The CDR3 length is 14 residues. Germline CDR1 reads SEHNR; CDR2 reads FQNEAQ (reference sequence). The CDR3 sequence is CASSLGAGKTEAFF. CDR3 sequence (DNA): TGTGCCAGCAGCTTAGGGGCAGGGAAGACTGAAGCTTTCTTT.

The table lists this clonotype with a few counts. This sequence joins TRBV2 and TRBJ2-5, with D tentatively TRBD2 (7 bases). CDR1 and CDR2 from the germline V gene are SNHLY and FYNNEI. This CDR3 comprises 15 residues. Deletions cut 10 bases from V and 2 bases from J, with 20 bases between. DNA for the CDR3: TGTGCCACCGCCCGCGGGGGCCGGACACAAGAGACCCAGTACTTC. Amino acid sequence: CATARGGRTQETQYF.

This chain's CDR3 is CASTPGGGLYSNQPQHF. The CDR3 nucleotides read TGTGCCAGTACCCCCGGAGGGGGCCTGTATAGCAATCAGCCCCAGCATTTT. This rearrangement joins TRBV28 to TRBJ1-5, with 7 bases fitting TRBD1. Looked up from germline, CDR1 is MDHEN and CDR2 is SYDVKM. Trimming removed 9 bases from V and 0 bases from J; junction bases left unmatched: 14. The CDR3 consists of 17 residues.

This rearrangement joins TRBV5-6 to TRBJ2-7, with TRBD1 matching over 11 bases. Germline assignment: CDR1 SGHDT and CDR2 YYEEEE. The CDR3 is 14 amino acids. V dropped 7 bases and J dropped 2; count of bases not matched to a gene: 5. The CDR3 loop is CASPRTGGTYEQYF. CDR3 nucleotide sequence: TGTGCCAGCCCCCGGACAGGGGGCACCTACGAGCAGTACTTC.

This clonotype was seen a handful of times. The chain combines TRBV7-8 with TRBJ1-6, with D hard to call. The CDR3 is 15 amino acids. Germline V lookup: CDR1 SGHVS, CDR2 FQNEAQ. The ends were cut back, 1 base at V and 0 bases at J, with 4 bases in the middle. CDR3 nucleotides: TGTGCCAGCAGCTTAGGGGGCTCCTATAATTCACCCCTCCACTTT. Translating gives CASSLGGSYNSPLHF.

The chain recombines TRBV4-3 with TRBJ2-1; possibly TRBD2 for D (7 bases). The CDR3 sequence is 17 residues long. Germline values: CDR1 LGHNA, CDR2 YSLEER. Trimming removed 4 bases at V and 8 bases at J, with 24 bases between. CDR3 in DNA: TGCGCCAGCAGCCCGAGACGATGGGGGGGGCCCTGGTATGAGCAGTTCTTC. Its protein is CASSPRRWGGPWYEQFF.

The chain links TRBV28 to TRBJ1-6, with D unclear. The CDR3 sequence is 14 residues long. In germline, CDR1 is MDHEN, CDR2 SYDVKM. Trimming took off 8 bases at V and 6 bases at J, with 14 bases between the two ends. This CDR3 reads CASCKGGINSPLHF. CDR3 DNA sequence: TGTGCCAGCTGTAAGGGCGGAATTAATTCACCCCTCCACTTT.

A few counts support this clonotype. The V call is TRBV12-3 or TRBV12-4, the J call TRBJ1-1, with TRBD1 matching 7 bases. Losses at the gene ends were 6 bases for V and 1 base for J; bases not matched to a gene: 5. This CDR3 is built from 14 residues. The CDR3 reads CASRTGAGNTEAFF. The DNA for the CDR3 is TGTGCCAGCAGAACAGGGGCAGGGAACACTGAAGCTTTCTTT.

This clonotype has just a few counts. The V call is TRBV7-8, the J call TRBJ2-7; 7 nucleotides agree with TRBD1. In germline, CDR1 is SGHVS, CDR2 FQNEAQ. Trimming cost V 3 bases and J 6 bases; bases outside gene matches: 14. The CDR3 has 16 amino acids. CDR3 nucleotide sequence: TGTGCCAGCAGCTTCCGGGACAGATTTATCGGTTCCGAGCAGTACGTC. This translates into CASSFRDRFIGSEQYV.